This T cell receptor (beta chain) was recorded in a study of shared clonotypes between healthy human individuals (dated by TCRdb to the early 2020s). Some background on the complete study: A few men and two women, aged 18 to 49 years, made up the cohort. For each donor, three plates each were used for CD4 naive and CD4 memory, two plates were used for CD8 naive, and one plate was used for CD8 memory. To estimate repertoire size and how much clonotypes are shared between individuals, the study performed deep sequencing of blood TCR repertoires from five healthy adults. To increase sequencing depth and limit assay-specific biases, different laboratories used diverse techniques to prepare libraries and sequence TCR repertoires. Each donor's leukapheresis produced roughly between roughly 0.9 and 8.9 billion PBMCs. What the research found in general, with its limitations: Approximately 4.8% of naive CD4, 3.5% of naive CD8, approximately 2.2% of memory CD4, and 0.4% of memory CD8 clonotypes were shared across several donors. The small number of donors limited the genetic and exposure-history diversity represented. Compared with non-shared clonotypes, clonotypes shared by all four sorted-subset donors had higher generation probabilities. Estimated clonotype richness was generally larger for naive than for memory subsets. Rarefaction of sorted-subset datasets indicated incomplete sequencing despite the large sequencing depth. Pairwise subsampling led to the expectation that sequencing depth would affect the degree of clonotype sharing among donors. Sampling was limited to blood, and TCR repertoires in tissue likely differ from TCR repertoires in blood.

For this clone: Its antigen specificity is not known. Base qualities were left out, and no much larger clone turns up one base away.

For CDR1 and CDR2, the germline V gene lists MNHEY and SVGAGI. Cut back by 0 bases and 7 bases, the V and J ends lie 15 bases apart. From the cysteine through the phenylalanine, the CDR3 covers 15 amino acids. Only the CDR3 portion is preserved as DNA: 45 bases, with reading frame beginning at the first base. TCR CDR3 regions were amplified from genomic DNA by multiplex PCR using the deep immunoSEQ assay. Genomic DNA extracted from each cell subset was distributed evenly over all wells of several immunoSEQ 96-well plates, and each plate served as one replicate. Each replicate PCR for sorted subsets received around 200 ng genomic DNA, equal to about 30,000 T cell genomes. The purified libraries were quantified using a Qubit 3.0 fluorometer, sized with a Bioanalyzer 2100, and then quantified again using the KAPA Library Quantification kit. Every immunoSEQ 96-well plate was sequenced on a separate single-read 150-cycle Illumina NextSeq 550 flow cell. As for the original processing: Because the immunoSEQ output included only junctional sequences and no quality scores, the filtering could not be the same as the filtering used for full-length reads. To assign V/J genes and CDR3, sequences were annotated against IMGT germline references using PyIR, a Python wrapper for IgBLAST v1.9. Reads were filtered out if the reads had weak V/J assignments (E-value above 1e-6), no CDR3, stop codons, out-of-frame junctions, or ambiguous translated residues. V3J clonotypes were defined as sequences sharing an identical inferred V gene, J gene, and CDR3 amino acid sequence. Percentage overlap between repertoires was computed as shared unique clonotypes divided by the size of the smaller repertoire. RTK rarefaction, the Chao1 estimator, and Recon v2.1 estimates of unobserved clonotypes were used to assess repertoire richness. Generation probabilities for all TCRbeta clonotypes obtained by the gDNA method from a handful of donors were computed using OLGA. The source is immuneACCESS, and TCRdb retained only in-frame sequences with V and J called. Part of the clones is not carried over; for the studies checked, unresolved V genes explain less than half of this, and the remainder is unexplained. The DNA was the basis for D and trimming; V, J and clone size are from that table. This sample gives some 2,100,000 clones in total; 90% to 97% of them show up just once. The leading ten clones occupy roughly 0.13% of the sample.

The donors were healthy, HIV-negative adults who had no recently reported acute infections or vaccinations. All donors were Caucasian adults living in Nashville, Tennessee, USA. CD4+ T cells were enriched by magnetic negative selection, after which naive cells were positively selected on CD45RA and the negative fraction was taken as the memory subset. Blood was obtained by leukapheresis, after which PBMCs were separated by Ficoll-Histopaque density gradient centrifugation and cryopreserved in liquid nitrogen vapor phase. Analytical flow cytometry was used to check the purity and quantity of every magnetically sorted T cell population. Genomic DNA was isolated from each sorted fraction and quantified by UV absorbance on a Nanodrop 2000c.

The sequence derives from a young man in good health. Recombination joined TRBV6-5 with TRBJ2-5, with the D gene not confidently named. The specimen was naive CD4+ T cells sorted from blood. This sample's cell subset or site label indicates: CD45RA+ positively selected. The sequenced DNA: TGTGCCAGCAGTTACTCGGCCGTCCGAATCGGGACCCAGTACTTC. Its translation is CASSYSAVRIGTQYF.